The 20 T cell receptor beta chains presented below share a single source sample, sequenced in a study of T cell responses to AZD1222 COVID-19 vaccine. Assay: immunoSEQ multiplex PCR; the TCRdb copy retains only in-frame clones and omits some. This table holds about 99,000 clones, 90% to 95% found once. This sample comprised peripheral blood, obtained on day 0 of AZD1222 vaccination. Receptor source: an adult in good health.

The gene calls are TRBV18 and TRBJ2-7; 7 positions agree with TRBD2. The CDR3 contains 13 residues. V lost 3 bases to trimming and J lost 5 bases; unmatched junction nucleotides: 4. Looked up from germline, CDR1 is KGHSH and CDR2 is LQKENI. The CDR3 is CASSPGRDNEQYF. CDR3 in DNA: TGTGCCAGCTCACCGGGGAGGGATAACGAGCAGTACTTC. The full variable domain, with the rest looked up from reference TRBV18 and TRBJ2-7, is NAGVMQNPRHLVRRRGQEARLRCSPMKGHSHVYWYRQLPEEGLKFMVYLQKENIIDESGMPKERFSAEFPKEGPSILRIQQVVRGDSAAYFCASSPGRDNEQYFGPGTRLTVT.

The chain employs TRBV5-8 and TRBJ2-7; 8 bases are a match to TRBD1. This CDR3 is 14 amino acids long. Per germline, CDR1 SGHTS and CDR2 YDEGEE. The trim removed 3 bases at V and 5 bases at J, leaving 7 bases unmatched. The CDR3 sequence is CASSSRTGKDEQYF. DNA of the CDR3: TGTGCCAGCAGCTCAAGGACAGGGAAGGACGAGCAGTACTTC.

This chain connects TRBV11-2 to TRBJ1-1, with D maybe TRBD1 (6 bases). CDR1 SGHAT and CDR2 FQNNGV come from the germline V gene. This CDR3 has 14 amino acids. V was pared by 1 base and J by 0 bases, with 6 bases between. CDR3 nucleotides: TGTGCCAGCAGCTTAGGGGACATGAACACTGAAGCTTTCTTT. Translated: CASSLGDMNTEAFF.

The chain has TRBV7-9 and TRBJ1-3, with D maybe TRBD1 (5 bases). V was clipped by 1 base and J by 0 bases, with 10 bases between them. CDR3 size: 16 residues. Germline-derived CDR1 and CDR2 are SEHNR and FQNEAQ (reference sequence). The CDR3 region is CASSLVRQSSGNTIYF. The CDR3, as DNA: TGTGCCAGCAGCTTAGTCCGACAGTCCTCTGGAAACACCATATATTTT.

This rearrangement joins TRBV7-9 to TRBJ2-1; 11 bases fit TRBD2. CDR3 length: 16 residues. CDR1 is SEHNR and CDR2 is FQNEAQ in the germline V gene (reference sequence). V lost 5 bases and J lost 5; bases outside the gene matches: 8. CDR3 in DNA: TGTGCCAGCAGCGTAGGACTAGCGGGCAGGAACAATGAGCAGTTCTTC. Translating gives CASSVGLAGRNNEQFF.

The CDR3 DNA follows: TGTGCCAGCAGTGACCAGCGCCACTACGAGCAGTACTTC. It translates to CASSDQRHYEQYF. The rearrangement joins TRBV6-1 to TRBJ2-7; D unresolved. Germline V gives CDR1 MNHNS, CDR2 SASEGT. Trimming removed 3 bases from V and 3 bases from J, with 9 bases in between. The CDR3 is 13 amino acids.

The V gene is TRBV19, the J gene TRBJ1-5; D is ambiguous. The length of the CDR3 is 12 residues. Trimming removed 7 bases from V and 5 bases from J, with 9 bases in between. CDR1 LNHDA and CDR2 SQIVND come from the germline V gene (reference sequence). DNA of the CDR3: TGTGCCAGTAATGACGGTTATCAGCCCCAGCATTTT. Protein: CASNDGYQPQHF.

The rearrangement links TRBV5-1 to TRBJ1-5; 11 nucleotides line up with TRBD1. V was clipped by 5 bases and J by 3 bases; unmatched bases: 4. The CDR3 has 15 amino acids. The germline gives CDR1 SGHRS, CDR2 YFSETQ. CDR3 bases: TGCGCCAGCAGTCGGACAGGGGGCAACAATCAGCCCCAGCATTTT. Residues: CASSRTGGNNQPQHF.

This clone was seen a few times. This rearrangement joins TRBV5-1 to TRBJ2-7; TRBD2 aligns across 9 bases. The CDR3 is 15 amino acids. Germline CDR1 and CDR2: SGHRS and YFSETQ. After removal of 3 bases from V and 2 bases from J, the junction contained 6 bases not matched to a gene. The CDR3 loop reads CASSSYSGRTYEQYF. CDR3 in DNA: TGCGCCAGCAGCTCATATAGCGGGAGAACCTACGAGCAGTACTTC. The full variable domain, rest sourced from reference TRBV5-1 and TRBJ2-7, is KAGVTQTPRYLIKTRGQQVTLSCSPISGHRSVSWYQQTPGQGLQFLFEYFSETQRNKGNFPGRFSGRQFSNSRSEMNVSTLELGDSALYLCASSSYSGRTYEQYFGPGTRLTVT.

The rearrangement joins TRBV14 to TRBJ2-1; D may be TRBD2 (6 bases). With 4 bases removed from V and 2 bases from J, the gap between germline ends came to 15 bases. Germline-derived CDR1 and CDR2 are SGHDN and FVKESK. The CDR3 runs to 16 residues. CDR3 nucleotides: TGTGCCAGCAGCCTTTATACGGGACTCACCTACAATGAGCAGTTCTTC. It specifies CASSLYTGLTYNEQFF.

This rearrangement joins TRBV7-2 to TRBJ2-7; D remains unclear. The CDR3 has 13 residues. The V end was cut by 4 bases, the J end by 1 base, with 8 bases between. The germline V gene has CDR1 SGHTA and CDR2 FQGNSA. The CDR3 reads CASSSYGSYEQYF. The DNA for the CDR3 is TGTGCCAGCAGCTCCTACGGTTCCTACGAGCAGTACTTC.

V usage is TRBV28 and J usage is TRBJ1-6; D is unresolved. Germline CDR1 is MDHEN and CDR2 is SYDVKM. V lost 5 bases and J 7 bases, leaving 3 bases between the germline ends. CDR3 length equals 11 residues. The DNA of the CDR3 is TGTGCCAGCAGTCTGAATTCACCCCTCCACTTT. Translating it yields CASSLNSPLHF.

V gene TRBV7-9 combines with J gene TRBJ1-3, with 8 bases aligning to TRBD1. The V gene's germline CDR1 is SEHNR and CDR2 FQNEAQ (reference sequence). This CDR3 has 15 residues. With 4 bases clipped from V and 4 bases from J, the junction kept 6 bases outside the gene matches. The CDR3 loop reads CASSSGQGWGNTIYF. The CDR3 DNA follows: TGTGCCAGCAGCTCTGGACAGGGTTGGGGAAACACCATATATTTT.

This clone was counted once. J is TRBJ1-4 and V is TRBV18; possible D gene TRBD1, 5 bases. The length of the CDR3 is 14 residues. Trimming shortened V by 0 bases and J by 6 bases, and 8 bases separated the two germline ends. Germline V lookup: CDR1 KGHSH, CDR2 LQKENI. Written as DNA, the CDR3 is TGTGCCAGCTCACCACCGGGGCATTATGAAAAACTGTTTTTT. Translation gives CASSPPGHYEKLFF.

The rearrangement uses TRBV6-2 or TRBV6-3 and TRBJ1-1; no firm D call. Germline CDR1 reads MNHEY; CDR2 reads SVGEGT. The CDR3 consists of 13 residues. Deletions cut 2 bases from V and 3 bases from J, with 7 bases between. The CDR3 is CASSYGQYTEAFF. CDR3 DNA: TGTGCCAGCAGTTACGGGCAATACACTGAAGCTTTCTTT.

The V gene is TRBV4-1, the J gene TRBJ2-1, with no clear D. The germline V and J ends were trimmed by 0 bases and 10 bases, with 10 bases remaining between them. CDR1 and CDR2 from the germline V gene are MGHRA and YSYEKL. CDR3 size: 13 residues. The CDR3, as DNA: TGCGCCAGCAGCCAAGATCCGTTCAGGGAGCAGTTCTTC. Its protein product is CASSQDPFREQFF.

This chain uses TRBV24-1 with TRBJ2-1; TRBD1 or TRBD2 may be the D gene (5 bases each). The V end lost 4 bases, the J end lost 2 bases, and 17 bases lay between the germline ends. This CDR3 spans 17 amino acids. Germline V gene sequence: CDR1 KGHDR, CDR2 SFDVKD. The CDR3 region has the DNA TGTGCCACCAGTGAAAGACCGAGGGCAGGGACCTACAATGAGCAGTTCTTC. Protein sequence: CATSERPRAGTYNEQFF.

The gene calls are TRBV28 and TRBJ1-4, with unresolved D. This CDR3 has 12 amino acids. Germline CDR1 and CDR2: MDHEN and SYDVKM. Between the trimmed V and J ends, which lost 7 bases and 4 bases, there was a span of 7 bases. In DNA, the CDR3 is TGTGCCAGCACCTTAAATAATGAAAAACTGTTTTTT. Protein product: CASTLNNEKLFF.

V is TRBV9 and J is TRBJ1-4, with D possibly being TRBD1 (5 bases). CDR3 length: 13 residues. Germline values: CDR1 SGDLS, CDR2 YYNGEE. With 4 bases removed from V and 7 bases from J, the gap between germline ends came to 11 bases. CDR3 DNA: TGTGCCAGCAGCCCCGTGGGGGGTGAAAAACTGTTTTTT. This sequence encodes CASSPVGGEKLFF.

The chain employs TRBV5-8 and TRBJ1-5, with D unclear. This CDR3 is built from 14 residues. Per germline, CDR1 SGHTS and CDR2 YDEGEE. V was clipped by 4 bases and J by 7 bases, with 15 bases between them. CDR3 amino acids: CASSLERAGQPQHF. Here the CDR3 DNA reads TGTGCCAGCAGCCTAGAGAGGGCTGGACAGCCCCAGCATTTT. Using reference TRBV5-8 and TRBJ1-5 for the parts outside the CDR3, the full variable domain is EAGVTQSPTHLIKTRGQQATLRCSPISGHTSVYWYQQALGLGLQFLLWYDEGEERNRGNFPPRFSGRQFPNYSSELNVNALELEDSALYLCASSLERAGQPQHFGDGTRLSIL.